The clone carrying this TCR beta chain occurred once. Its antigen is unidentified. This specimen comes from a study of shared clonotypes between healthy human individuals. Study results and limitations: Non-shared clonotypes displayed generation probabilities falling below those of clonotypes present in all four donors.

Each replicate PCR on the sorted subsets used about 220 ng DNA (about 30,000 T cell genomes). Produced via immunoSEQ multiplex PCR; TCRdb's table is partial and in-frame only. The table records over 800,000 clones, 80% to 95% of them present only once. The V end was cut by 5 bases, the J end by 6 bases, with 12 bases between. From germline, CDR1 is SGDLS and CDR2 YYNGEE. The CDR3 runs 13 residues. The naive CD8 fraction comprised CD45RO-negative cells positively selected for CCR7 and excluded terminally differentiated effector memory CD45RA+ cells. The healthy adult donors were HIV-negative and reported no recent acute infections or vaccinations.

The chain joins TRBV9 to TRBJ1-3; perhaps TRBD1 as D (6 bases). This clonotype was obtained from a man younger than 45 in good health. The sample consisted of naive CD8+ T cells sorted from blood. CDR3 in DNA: TGTGCCAGCAGTCGGGGGGCGGAAAACACCATATATTTT. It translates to CASSRGAENTIYF.